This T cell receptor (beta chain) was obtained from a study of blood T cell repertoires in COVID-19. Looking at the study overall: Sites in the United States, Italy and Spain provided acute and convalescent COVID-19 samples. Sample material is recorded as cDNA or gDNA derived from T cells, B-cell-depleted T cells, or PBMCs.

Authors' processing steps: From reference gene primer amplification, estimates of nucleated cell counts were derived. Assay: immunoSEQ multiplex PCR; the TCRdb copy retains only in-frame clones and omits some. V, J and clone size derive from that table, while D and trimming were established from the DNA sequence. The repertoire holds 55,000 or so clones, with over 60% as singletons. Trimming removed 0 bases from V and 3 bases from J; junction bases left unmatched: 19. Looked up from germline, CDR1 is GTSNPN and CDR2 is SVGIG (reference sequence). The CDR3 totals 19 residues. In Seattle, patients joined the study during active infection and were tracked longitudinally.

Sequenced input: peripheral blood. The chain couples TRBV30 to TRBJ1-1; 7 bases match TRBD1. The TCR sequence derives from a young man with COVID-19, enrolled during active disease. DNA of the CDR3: TGTGCCTGGAGTGTAGGTACAGGGGCTAGGGTGGTGTCGTACACTGAAGCTTTCTTT. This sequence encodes CAWSVGTGARVVSYTEAFF.